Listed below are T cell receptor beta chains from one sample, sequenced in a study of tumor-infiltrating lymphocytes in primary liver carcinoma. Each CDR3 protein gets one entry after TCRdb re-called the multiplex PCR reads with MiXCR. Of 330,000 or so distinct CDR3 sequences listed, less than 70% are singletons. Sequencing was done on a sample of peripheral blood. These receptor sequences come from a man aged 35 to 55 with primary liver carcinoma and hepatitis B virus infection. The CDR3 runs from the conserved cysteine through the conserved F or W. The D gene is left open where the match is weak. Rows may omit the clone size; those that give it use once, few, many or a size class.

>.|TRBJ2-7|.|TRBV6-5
TGTGCCAGCAGTTACTTTATCCCGGGGCGTGAGCAGTACTTC
CASSYFIPGREQYF
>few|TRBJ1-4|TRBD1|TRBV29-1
TGCGGCGGGCGTGTAGGGGGCGCTAATGAAAAACTGTTTTTT
CGGRVGGANEKLFF
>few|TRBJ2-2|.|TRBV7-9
TGTGCCAGCAGCCCCCCTAGCCGGTGGGGCGACACCGGGGAGCTGTTTTTT
CASSPPSRWGDTGELFF
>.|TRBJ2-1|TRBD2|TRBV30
TGTGCCGGTAAGGGACTAGCGGCCTCCTACAATGAGCAGTTCTTC
CAGKGLAASYNEQFF
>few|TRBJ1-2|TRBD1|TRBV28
TGTGCCAGCAGTTTGGAGGGACAGGCGGGCTATGGCTACACCTTC
CASSLEGQAGYGYTF
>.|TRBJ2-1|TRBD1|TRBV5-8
TGTGCCAGCAGAAAAGGACAGGCGGGTGAGCAGTTCTTC
CASRKGQAGEQFF
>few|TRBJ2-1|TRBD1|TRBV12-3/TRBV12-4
TGTGCCAGCAGTGTCGACAGGGGGCTGGGTGGTGAGCAGTTCTTC
CASSVDRGLGGEQFF
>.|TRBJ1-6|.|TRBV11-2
TGTGCCGGCAGTCGGGGGCTGTATTCACCCCTCCACTTT
CAGSRGLYSPLHF
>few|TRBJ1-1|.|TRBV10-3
TGTGCCATCAGGCTAGGAGGGAACACTGAAGCTTTCTTT
CAIRLGGNTEAFF
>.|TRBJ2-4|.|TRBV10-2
TGCGCCAGCAACCTTGATGTAACCGGGGGAAACATTCAGTACTTC
CASNLDVTGGNIQYF
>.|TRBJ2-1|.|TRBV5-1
TGCGCCAGCTCCCTCGGAGCGGCCTACAATGACCAGTTCTTC
CASSLGAAYNDQFF
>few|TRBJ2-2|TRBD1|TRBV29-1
TGCAGCGCCGGAGACAGGGACACCGGGGAGCTGTTTTTT
CSAGDRDTGELFF
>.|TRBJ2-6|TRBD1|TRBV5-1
TGCGCCAGCAGCTGGGGACAGAACTCTGGGGCCAACGTCCTGACTTTC
CASSWGQNSGANVLTF
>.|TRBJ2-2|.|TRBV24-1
TGTGCCACCATTTCAGCGAACACCGGGGAGCTGTTTTTT
CATISANTGELFF
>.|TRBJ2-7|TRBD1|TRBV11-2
TGTGCCAGCGGCTTAATGCAGGGGGCGGCCTACGAGCAGTACTTC
CASGLMQGAAYEQYF
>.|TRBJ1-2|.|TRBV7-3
TGTGCCAGCAGCGCCCAGGCAGGCCCTTCCTATGGCTACACCTTC
CASSAQAGPSYGYTF
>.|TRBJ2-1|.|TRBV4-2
TGCGCCAGCAGCCAAGAACTTGCATGGGCACATCTTTACGATGAGCAGTTCTTC
CASSQELAWAHLYDEQFF
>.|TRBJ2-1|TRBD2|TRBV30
TGTGCCTGGACGATATCGAGCGGGATCTCCTACAATGAGCAGTTCTTC
CAWTISSGISYNEQFF
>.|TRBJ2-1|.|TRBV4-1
TGCGCCAGCGGCCAAAACTCCTTCAATGAACAGTTCTTC
CASGQNSFNEQFF
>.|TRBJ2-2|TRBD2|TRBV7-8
TGTGCCAGCAGCTTCGGGACTAGTGGGAACACCGGGGACCTGTTTTTT
CASSFGTSGNTGDLFF
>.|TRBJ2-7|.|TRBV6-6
TGTGCCAGCAGTCATTCCCAGGGACGCAGCTCCTACGAGCAGTACTTC
CASSHSQGRSSYEQYF
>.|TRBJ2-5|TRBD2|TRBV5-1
TGCGCCAGCAGCTTGGTAGTCGGGAGGGCCGTGACCCAGTACTTC
CASSLVVGRAVTQYF
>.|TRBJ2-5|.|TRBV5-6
TGTGCCAGCACCTTGATGGGGACTTGGCACCAAGAGACCCAGTACTTC
CASTLMGTWHQETQYF
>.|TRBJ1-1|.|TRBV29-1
TGCGGCGTTGGTATGGGCGGGGGGACCGGTGAAGCTTTCTTT
CGVGMGGGTGEAFF
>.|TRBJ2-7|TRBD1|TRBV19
TGCGCCAGTACTCCTGGGACAGGGCCCTACGAGCAGTACTTC
CASTPGTGPYEQYF
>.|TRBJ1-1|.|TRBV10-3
TGTACCATCAGCGGGGGGAAGGGCACTGAAGCTTTCTTT
CTISGGKGTEAFF
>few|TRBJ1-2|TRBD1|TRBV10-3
TGTGCCATCAGTGAGTCAACAGGGGCCCATGGCTACACCTTC
CAISESTGAHGYTF
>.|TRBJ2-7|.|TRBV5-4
TGTGCCAGCAGCTCATACTACAAGCAGTACTTC
CASSSYYKQYF
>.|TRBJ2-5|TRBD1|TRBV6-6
TGTGCCAGCAGTACGCGACAGGGGGCATACCAAGAGACCCAGTATTTC
CASSTRQGAYQETQYF
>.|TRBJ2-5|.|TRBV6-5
TGTGCCAGTAGTTACAGCGGACGGATTCAGACCCAGTACTTC
CASSYSGRIQTQYF
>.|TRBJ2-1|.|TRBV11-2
TGTGCCAGCACCTTATACCCCTTAGGAGACTCTCCATCTAGAAACTCCTACAATGAGCAGTTCTTC
CASTLYPLGDSPSRNSYNEQFF
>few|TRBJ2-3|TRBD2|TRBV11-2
TGTGCCAGCAGCGGGTGGCGACTAGCGGGAGGCCCAGATACCGGGCCTAGCACAGATACACAGTATTTT
CASSGWRLAGGPDTGPSTDTQYF
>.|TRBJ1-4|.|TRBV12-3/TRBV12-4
TGTGCCAGCAGTTTAGACAGGGCTAATACGTTAGAAAAACTGTTTTTT
CASSLDRANTLEKLFF
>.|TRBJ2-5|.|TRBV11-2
TGTGCCACCAGCTCGGACGGTCAACAAGAGACCCAGTACTTC
CATSSDGQQETQYF
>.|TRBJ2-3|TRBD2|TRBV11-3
TGTGCCAACAGCTCGCTAGCGGGAAACACAGATACGCAGTATTTT
CANSSLAGNTDTQYF
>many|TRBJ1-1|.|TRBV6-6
TGTGCCTCCGGGCAGAACACTGAAGCTTTCTTT
CASGQNTEAFF
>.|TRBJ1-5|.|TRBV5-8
TGTGCCAGCAGCTGGGGGTCCCAGCCCCAGCATTTT
CASSWGSQPQHF
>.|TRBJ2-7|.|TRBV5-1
TGCGCCAGCAAGGGCCAGGACTACGAGCAGTACTTC
CASKGQDYEQYF
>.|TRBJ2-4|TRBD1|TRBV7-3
TGTGCCAGCAGCCAGGACAGGGGGTACATTCAGTACTTC
CASSQDRGYIQYF
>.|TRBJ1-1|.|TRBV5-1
TGCGCCTGCAGCTTGGTAGGGATGAACACTGAAGCTTTCTTT
CACSLVGMNTEAFF
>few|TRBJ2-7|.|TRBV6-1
TGTGCCAGCAGTGAAGGCGGATTTTCAAGCTCCTACGAGCAGTACTTC
CASSEGGFSSSYEQYF
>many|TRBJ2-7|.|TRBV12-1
TGTGCCAGCAGCTTTCCCCGGGGACTAGCGGGAGGTTACTACGAGCAGTACTTC
CASSFPRGLAGGYYEQYF
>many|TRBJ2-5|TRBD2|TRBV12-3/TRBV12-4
TGTGCCAGCAGTAAGCCCTCTCTAGCGGGATTAAGAGAGACCCAGTACTTC
CASSKPSLAGLRETQYF
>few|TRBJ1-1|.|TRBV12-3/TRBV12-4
TGTGCCAGCAGTCCCTCAGGGGTGCGACATCCTGAAGCTTTCTTT
CASSPSGVRHPEAFF
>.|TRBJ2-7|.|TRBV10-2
TGCGCCAGCAGTGTACTATCGAGCTCCTACGAGCAGTACTTC
CASSVLSSSYEQYF
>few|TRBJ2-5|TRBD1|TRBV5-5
TGTGCCAGCAGCTTGGTTGGGACAGGGGTGGGCGAGACCCAGTACTTC
CASSLVGTGVGETQYF
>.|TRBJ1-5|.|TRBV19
TGTGCCAGTAGTATCGTTTTGGGGGGAGATCAGCCCCAGCATTTT
CASSIVLGGDQPQHF
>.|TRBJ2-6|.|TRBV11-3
TGTGCCAGCTGCTCGACAGCACAGTCTGGGGCAAACGTCCTGACCTTC
CASCSTAQSGANVLTF
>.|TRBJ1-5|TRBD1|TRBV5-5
TGTGCCAGCAACACAGGGGGTAGCAATCAGCCCCAGCATTTT
CASNTGGSNQPQHF
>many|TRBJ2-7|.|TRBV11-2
TGTGCCAGCAGCTTAGTTTTCGGGGTAACCTACGAGCAGTACTTC
CASSLVFGVTYEQYF
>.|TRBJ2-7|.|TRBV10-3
TGTGCCATCAGGGACGACAGGACGGGTTCCGAGCAGTACTTC
CAIRDDRTGSEQYF
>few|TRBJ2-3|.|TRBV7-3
TGTGCCAGCAGCCCACTAGGGAGCACAGATACGCAGTATTTT
CASSPLGSTDTQYF
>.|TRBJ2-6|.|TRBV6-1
TGTTCCAGCAGTGAAGGATCGGCCTTGGGCGGGGCCAACGTCCTGACTTTC
CSSSEGSALGGANVLTF
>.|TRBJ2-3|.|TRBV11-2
TGTGTCAGCAGCTTAGTTCGCCCCCTAGCAGACCCGGATACGCAGTATTTT
CVSSLVRPLADPDTQYF
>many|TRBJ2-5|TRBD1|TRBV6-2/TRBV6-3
TGTGCCAGCAGCTCCGGGACAGGAGTACAAGAGACCCAGTACTTC
CASSSGTGVQETQYF
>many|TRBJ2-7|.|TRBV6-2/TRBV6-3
TGTGCCAGCAGTTCCTCCACCTACCAGTACTTC
CASSSSTYQYF
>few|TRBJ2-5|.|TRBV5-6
TGTGCCAGCAGCTTTAGGGCAGCAAAAGAGACCCAGTACTTC
CASSFRAAKETQYF